This TCR beta chain was documented in a study of T cells expressing NK-cell markers. Regarding the study as a whole: NKG2C+ dominant clonotypes from over 5 donors made up about 1.0-7.0% of CD8+ T cells.

As for this clonotype: Its antigen remains unidentified.

CDR3 length: 14 residues. TCRdb reworked the 5' RACE reads into one entry per CDR3 protein, no DNA. This listing includes 120,000 to 150,000 distinct CDR3 sequences. This clonotype was sampled from a man in his late teens or twenties in good health. Specimen: blood T cells: a sorted CD56 or NKG2C T cell subset, CD4+ or CD8+ T cells, or bulk PBMC T cells (not recorded which). The rearrangement uses TRBV12-3 or TRBV12-4 and TRBJ1-6; TCRdb proposes TRBD1, but this gene call is untestable without DNA. This chain's CDR3 is CASSKTGSNSPLHF.